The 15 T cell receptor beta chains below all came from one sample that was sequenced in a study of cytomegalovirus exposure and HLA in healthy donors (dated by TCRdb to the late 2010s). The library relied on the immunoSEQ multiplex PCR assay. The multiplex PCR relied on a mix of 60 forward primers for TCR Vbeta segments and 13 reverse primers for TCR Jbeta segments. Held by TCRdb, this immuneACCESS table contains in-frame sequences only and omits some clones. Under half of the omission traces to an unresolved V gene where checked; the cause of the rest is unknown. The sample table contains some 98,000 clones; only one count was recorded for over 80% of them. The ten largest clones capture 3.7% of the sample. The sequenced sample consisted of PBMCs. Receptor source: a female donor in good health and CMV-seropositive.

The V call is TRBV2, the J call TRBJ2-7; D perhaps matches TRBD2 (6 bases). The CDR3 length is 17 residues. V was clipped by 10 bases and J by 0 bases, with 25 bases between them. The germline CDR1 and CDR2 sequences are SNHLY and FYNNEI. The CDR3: CAMHSYPFSGLSYEQYF. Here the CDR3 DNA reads TGTGCCATGCACTCCTACCCATTTAGCGGTCTCTCCTACGAGCAGTACTTC. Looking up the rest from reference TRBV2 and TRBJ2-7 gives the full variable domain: EPEVTQTPSHQVTQMGQEVILRCVPISNHLYFYWYRQILGQKVEFLVSFYNNEISEKSEIFDDQFSVERPDGSNFTLKIRSTKLEDSAMYFCAMHSYPFSGLSYEQYFGPGTRLTVT.

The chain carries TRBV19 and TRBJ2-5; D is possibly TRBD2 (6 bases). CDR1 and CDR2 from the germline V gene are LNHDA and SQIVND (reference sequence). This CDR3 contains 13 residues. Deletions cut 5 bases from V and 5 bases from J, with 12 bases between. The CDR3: CASSPGRGETQYF. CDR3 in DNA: TGTGCCAGTAGTCCCGGACGGGGGGAGACCCAGTACTTC.

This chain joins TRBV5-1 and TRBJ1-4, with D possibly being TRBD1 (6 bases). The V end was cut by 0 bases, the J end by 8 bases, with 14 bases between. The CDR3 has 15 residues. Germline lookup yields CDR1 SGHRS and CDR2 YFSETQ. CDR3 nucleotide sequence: TGCGCCAGCAGCTTGGATGGGGGCGATGAGGAAAAACTGTTTTTT. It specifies CASSLDGGDEEKLFF.

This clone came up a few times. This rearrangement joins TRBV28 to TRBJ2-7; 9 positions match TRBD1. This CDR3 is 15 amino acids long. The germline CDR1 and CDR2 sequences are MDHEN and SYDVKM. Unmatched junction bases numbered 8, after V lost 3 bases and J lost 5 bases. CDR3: CASSFPGQGRDEQYF. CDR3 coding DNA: TGTGCCAGCAGTTTTCCGGGACAGGGAAGGGACGAGCAGTACTTC.

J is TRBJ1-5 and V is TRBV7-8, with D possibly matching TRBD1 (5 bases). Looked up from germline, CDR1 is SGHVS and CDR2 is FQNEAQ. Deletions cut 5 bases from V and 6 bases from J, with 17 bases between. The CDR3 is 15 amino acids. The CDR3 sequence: CASSILDSSGQPQHF. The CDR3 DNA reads TGTGCCAGCAGCATTTTAGACAGTTCCGGTCAGCCCCAGCATTTT.

The CDR3 loop reads CATRDSEPGGYTF. CDR3 nucleotides: TGTGCCACCCGGGACAGTGAACCTGGGGGCTACACCTTC. The rearrangement links TRBV2 to TRBJ1-2, with TRBD1 matching over 7 bases. This CDR3 comprises 13 residues. V dropped 10 bases and J dropped 8; count of bases not matched to a gene: 13. Germline CDR1 reads SNHLY; CDR2 reads FYNNEI.

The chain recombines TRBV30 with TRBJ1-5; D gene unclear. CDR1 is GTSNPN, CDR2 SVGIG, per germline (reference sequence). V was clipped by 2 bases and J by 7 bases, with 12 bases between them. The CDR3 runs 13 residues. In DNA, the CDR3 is TGTGCCTGGAGTCCGGAGGGCTTGCAGCCCCAGCATTTT. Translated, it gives CAWSPEGLQPQHF.

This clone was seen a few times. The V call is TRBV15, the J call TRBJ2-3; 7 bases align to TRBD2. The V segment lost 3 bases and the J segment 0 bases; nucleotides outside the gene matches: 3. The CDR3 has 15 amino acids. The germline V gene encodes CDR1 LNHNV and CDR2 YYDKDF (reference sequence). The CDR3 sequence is CATSSGRTSTDTQYF. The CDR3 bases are TGTGCCACCAGCAGCGGGAGGACTAGCACAGATACGCAGTATTTT.

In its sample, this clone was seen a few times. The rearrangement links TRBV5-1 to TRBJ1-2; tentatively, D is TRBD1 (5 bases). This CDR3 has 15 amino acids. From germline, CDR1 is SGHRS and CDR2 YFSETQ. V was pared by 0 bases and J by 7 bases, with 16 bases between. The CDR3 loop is CASSLAGDRGIGYTF. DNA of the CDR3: TGCGCCAGCAGCTTGGCCGGGGACCGGGGGATTGGCTACACCTTC.

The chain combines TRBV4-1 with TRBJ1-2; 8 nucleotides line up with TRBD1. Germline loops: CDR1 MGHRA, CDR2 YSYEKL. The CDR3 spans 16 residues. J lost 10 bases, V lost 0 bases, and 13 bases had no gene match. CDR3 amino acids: CASSQEGGQAAISYTF. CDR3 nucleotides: TGCGCCAGCAGCCAAGAGGGGGGACAGGCTGCCATATCCTACACCTTC.

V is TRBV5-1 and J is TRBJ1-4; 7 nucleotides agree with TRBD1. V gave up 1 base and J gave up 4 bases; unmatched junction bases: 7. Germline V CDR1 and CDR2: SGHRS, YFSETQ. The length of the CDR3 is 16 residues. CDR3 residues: CASSLKSQGSNEKLFF. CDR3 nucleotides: TGCGCCAGCAGCTTGAAGTCACAGGGGAGTAATGAAAAACTGTTTTTT.

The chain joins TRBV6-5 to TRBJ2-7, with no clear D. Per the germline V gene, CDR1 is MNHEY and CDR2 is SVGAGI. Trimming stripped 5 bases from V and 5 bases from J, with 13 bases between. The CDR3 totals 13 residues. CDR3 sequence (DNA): TGTGCCAGCAGTGGTTTGTTAGCCCACGAGCAGTACTTC. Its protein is CASSGLLAHEQYF.

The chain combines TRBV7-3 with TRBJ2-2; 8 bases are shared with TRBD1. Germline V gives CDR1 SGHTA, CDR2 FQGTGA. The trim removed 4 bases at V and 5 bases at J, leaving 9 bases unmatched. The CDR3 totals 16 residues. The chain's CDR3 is CASSSSGQGWTGELFF. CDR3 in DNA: TGTGCCAGCAGCTCCTCCGGACAGGGATGGACCGGGGAGCTGTTTTTT.

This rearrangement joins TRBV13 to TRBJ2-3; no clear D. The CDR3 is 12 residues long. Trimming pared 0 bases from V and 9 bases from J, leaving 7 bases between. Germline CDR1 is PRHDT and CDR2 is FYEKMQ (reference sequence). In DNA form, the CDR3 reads TGTGCCAGCAGCTTAGGCCTAGAAACGCAGTATTTT. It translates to CASSLGLETQYF.

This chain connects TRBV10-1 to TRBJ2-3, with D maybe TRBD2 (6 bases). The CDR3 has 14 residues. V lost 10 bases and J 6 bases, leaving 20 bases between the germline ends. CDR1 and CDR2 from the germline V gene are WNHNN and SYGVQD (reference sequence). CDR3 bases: TGCGCCACTGCTAAGGAGGGAGGAGCGGATACGCAGTATTTT. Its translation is CATAKEGGADTQYF.